This TCR beta chain was documented in a study of T cell responses to AZD1222 COVID-19 vaccine. Germline values: CDR1 SGDLS, CDR2 YYNGEE. Trimming removed 3 bases from V and 3 bases from J; junction bases left unmatched: 3. This CDR3 is built from 14 residues. Profiled with immunoSEQ multiplex PCR; TCRdb holds only in-frame clones, not every one. The data hold some 80,000 clones, with roughly 82% observed a single time. The receptor was derived from an adult in good health. The chain recombines TRBV9 with TRBJ2-7; TRBD1 matches 10 bases. The sequenced sample was peripheral blood, obtained on day 0 of AZD1222 vaccination. CDR3 nucleotide sequence: TGTGCCAGCAGCGCTGGGACAGGGGACTACGAGCAGTACTTC. Translated, it gives CASSAGTGDYEQYF.